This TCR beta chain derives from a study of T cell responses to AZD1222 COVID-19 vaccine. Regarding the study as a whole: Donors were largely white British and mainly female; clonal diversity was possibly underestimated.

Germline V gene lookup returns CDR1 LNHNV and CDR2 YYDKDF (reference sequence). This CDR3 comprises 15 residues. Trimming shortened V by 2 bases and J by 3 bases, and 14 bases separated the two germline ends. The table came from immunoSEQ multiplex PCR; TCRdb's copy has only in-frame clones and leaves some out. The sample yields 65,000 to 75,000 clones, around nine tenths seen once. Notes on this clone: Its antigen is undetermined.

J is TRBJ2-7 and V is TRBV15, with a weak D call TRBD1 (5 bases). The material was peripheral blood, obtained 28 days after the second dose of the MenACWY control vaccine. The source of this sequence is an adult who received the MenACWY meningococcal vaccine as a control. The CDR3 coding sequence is TGTGCCACCAGCAGACAGGGCTACTCTATCTACGAGCAGTACTTC. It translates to CATSRQGYSIYEQYF. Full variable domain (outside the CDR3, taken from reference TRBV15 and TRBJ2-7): DAMVIQNPRYQVTQFGKPVTLSCSQTLNHNVMYWYQQKSSQAPKLLFHYYDKDFNNEADTPDNFQSRRPNTSFCFLDIRSPGLGDTAMYLCATSRQGYSIYEQYFGPGTRLTVT.